A selection of T cell receptor beta chains follows, all from one sample in a study of T cell responses to AZD1222 COVID-19 vaccine. Clones were read by immunoSEQ multiplex PCR, and TCRdb kept only the in-frame ones, dropping some. The sample carries some 83,000 clones, approximately 89% recorded once. The sequencing used peripheral blood, collected 28 days after the second AZD1222 dose. The receptors derive from an adult who received the AZD1222 COVID-19 vaccine. Both conserved end residues are part of each CDR3. The D gene is left open where the match is weak. The size entry is marked missing in some rows and otherwise reads once, few, many or a size class.

cdr3_nt: TGCGCCAGCAGCCAAGATTCTCAGAACTATGGCTACACCTTC
cdr3_aa: CASSQDSQNYGYTF
clone_size: once
v_call: TRBV4-1
j_call: TRBJ1-2
d_call: NA

cdr3_nt: TGTGCCAGCTCGGCCCGGGACTTGAACACCGGGGAGCTGTTTTTT
cdr3_aa: CASSARDLNTGELFF
clone_size: NA
v_call: TRBV18
j_call: TRBJ2-2
d_call: NA

cdr3_nt: TGTGCCAGCAGTTCCTTGACTAGCCCGTCGGGTTGGGAGCAGTTCTTC
cdr3_aa: CASSSLTSPSGWEQFF
clone_size: once
v_call: TRBV28
j_call: TRBJ2-1
d_call: TRBD2

cdr3_nt: TGCGCCAGCAGCCAAGTAGGGACTCCTGGAAACACCATATATTTT
cdr3_aa: CASSQVGTPGNTIYF
clone_size: NA
v_call: TRBV4-1
j_call: TRBJ1-3
d_call: NA

cdr3_nt: TGTGCCAGCTCCGGACAGGGGCACTCTGGAAACACCATATATTTT
cdr3_aa: CASSGQGHSGNTIYF
clone_size: NA
v_call: TRBV19
j_call: TRBJ1-3
d_call: TRBD1

cdr3_nt: TGTGCCAGCTCATCCGTCGGACAGATGGAGACTGAAGCTTTCTTT
cdr3_aa: CASSSVGQMETEAFF
clone_size: NA
v_call: TRBV18
j_call: TRBJ1-1
d_call: NA

cdr3_nt: TGTGCCAGCAGCCGCCGAACAGGGCACACTGAAGCTTTCTTT
cdr3_aa: CASSRRTGHTEAFF
clone_size: NA
v_call: TRBV14
j_call: TRBJ1-1
d_call: NA

cdr3_nt: TGTGCCACCAGCACGAGGCAGACCTACAATGAGCAGTTCTTC
cdr3_aa: CATSTRQTYNEQFF
clone_size: NA
v_call: TRBV15
j_call: TRBJ2-1
d_call: NA

cdr3_nt: TGCGCCAGCAGCTTTATGGGGGCCGAGGCAAGTGAAAAACTGTTTTTT
cdr3_aa: CASSFMGAEASEKLFF
clone_size: NA
v_call: TRBV5-1
j_call: TRBJ1-4
d_call: NA

cdr3_nt: TGCGCCAGCAGCCAAGATCACCGCCAGCAGGATTTC
cdr3_aa: CASSQDHRQQDF
clone_size: NA
v_call: TRBV4-3
j_call: TRBJ1-2
d_call: NA

cdr3_nt: TGTGCCAGCAGCCATGGGTTAGGCTACACCTTC
cdr3_aa: CASSHGLGYTF
clone_size: NA
v_call: TRBV3-1/TRBV3-2
j_call: TRBJ1-2
d_call: NA